A selection of T cell receptor beta chains follows, all from one sample in a study of beta chain features in type 1 diabetes. Profiled with immunoSEQ multiplex PCR; TCRdb holds only in-frame clones, not every one. The sample lists some 270,000 clones; roughly 8% were seen once. The sample taken for sequencing was central memory CD4+ T cells from blood. The receptors were gathered from a woman under 30 in good health. Each CDR3 is given with its conserved first and last residue. The order of the fields is V gene, CDR3 length, J gene, D gene, clone size, CDR3 DNA, CDR3 protein. The D gene is left open where the match is weak. Not all rows give a size; the values are once, few, many and, for expanded clones, a class.

V gene: TRBV4-1
CDR3 length: 16
J gene: TRBJ2-5
D gene: TRBD2
clone size: few
CDR3 DNA: TGCGCCAGCAGCCAAGCCATGGCGGGGGGCGGAGAGACCCAGTACTTC
CDR3 protein: CASSQAMAGGGETQYF

V gene: TRBV4-3
CDR3 length: 15
J gene: TRBJ2-1
D gene: NA
clone size: few
CDR3 DNA: TGCGCCAGCAGCCAGGACTACCCTCTGGCCAATGAGCAGTTCTTC
CDR3 protein: CASSQDYPLANEQFF

V gene: TRBV6-1
CDR3 length: 15
J gene: TRBJ1-5
D gene: TRBD1
clone size: many
CDR3 DNA: TGTGCCAGCAGTGAGACAGGGGGTATCAGTCAGCCCCAGCATTTT
CDR3 protein: CASSETGGISQPQHF

V gene: TRBV12-2
CDR3 length: 13
J gene: TRBJ1-2
D gene: NA
clone size: many
CDR3 DNA: TGTGCAAGTCGCGCAGGGGCTTGCTATGGCTACACCTTC
CDR3 protein: CASRAGACYGYTF

V gene: TRBV6-5
CDR3 length: 14
J gene: TRBJ1-1
D gene: NA
clone size: NA
CDR3 DNA: TGTGCCAGCAGTCGACAGGCGAAATACACTGAAGCTTTCTTT
CDR3 protein: CASSRQAKYTEAFF

V gene: TRBV11-1
CDR3 length: 13
J gene: TRBJ2-2
D gene: NA
clone size: few
CDR3 DNA: TGTGCCAGCAGCTTACAGATTACCGGGGAGCTGTTTTTT
CDR3 protein: CASSLQITGELFF

V gene: TRBV28
CDR3 length: 12
J gene: TRBJ1-2
D gene: NA
clone size: few
CDR3 DNA: TGTGCCAGCAGTTTAAGACACTATGGCTACACCTTC
CDR3 protein: CASSLRHYGYTF

V gene: TRBV25-1
CDR3 length: 15
J gene: TRBJ1-2
D gene: TRBD1
clone size: few
CDR3 DNA: TGTGCCAGCAGTGGATCAGGGGGACCCTTCTATGGCTACACCTTC
CDR3 protein: CASSGSGGPFYGYTF

V gene: TRBV7-2
CDR3 length: 11
J gene: TRBJ2-7
D gene: NA
clone size: few
CDR3 DNA: TGTGCCAGCAGCGAGGTAGGCGAGCAGTACTTC
CDR3 protein: CASSEVGEQYF

V gene: TRBV18
CDR3 length: 14
J gene: TRBJ1-6
D gene: TRBD1
clone size: few
CDR3 DNA: TGTGCCAGCTCACCGGGACAGCTTAATTCACCCCTCCACTTT
CDR3 protein: CASSPGQLNSPLHF

V gene: TRBV4-1
CDR3 length: 14
J gene: TRBJ2-3
D gene: NA
clone size: few
CDR3 DNA: TGCGCCAGCAGCCAAGGACTGAGCACAGATACGCAGTATTTT
CDR3 protein: CASSQGLSTDTQYF

V gene: TRBV20-1
CDR3 length: 11
J gene: TRBJ2-1
D gene: NA
clone size: NA
CDR3 DNA: TGCAGTGCTAGTACCCGGACGTCGCAGTTCTTC
CDR3 protein: CSASTRTSQFF

V gene: TRBV7-2
CDR3 length: 15
J gene: TRBJ1-4
D gene: NA
clone size: NA
CDR3 DNA: TGTGCCAGCAGCTTACAGGGTATCACTAATGAAAAACTGTTTTTT
CDR3 protein: CASSLQGITNEKLFF

V gene: TRBV7-3
CDR3 length: 15
J gene: TRBJ2-2
D gene: TRBD1
clone size: few
CDR3 DNA: TGTGCCAGCAGCGCGACAGGGGCGAACACCGGGGAGCTGTTTTTT
CDR3 protein: CASSATGANTGELFF

V gene: TRBV5-1
CDR3 length: 15
J gene: TRBJ1-1
D gene: NA
clone size: NA
CDR3 DNA: TGCGCCAGCAGCTTGAAGTCCGACGGTAGCACTGAAGCTTTCTTT
CDR3 protein: CASSLKSDGSTEAFF

V gene: TRBV28
CDR3 length: 15
J gene: TRBJ1-4
D gene: NA
clone size: NA
CDR3 DNA: TGTGCCAGCAGCCCTGCCGGGACACTGAATGAAAAACTGTTTTTT
CDR3 protein: CASSPAGTLNEKLFF

V gene: TRBV7-8
CDR3 length: 14
J gene: TRBJ1-2
D gene: NA
clone size: NA
CDR3 DNA: TGTGCCAGCAGCTTAGACGGAGCCCACTATGGCTACACCTTC
CDR3 protein: CASSLDGAHYGYTF

V gene: TRBV4-3
CDR3 length: 12
J gene: TRBJ2-7
D gene: NA
clone size: many
CDR3 DNA: TGCGCCAGCAGCCCTGTTCTTAACGAGCAGTACTTC
CDR3 protein: CASSPVLNEQYF

V gene: TRBV2
CDR3 length: 14
J gene: TRBJ2-2
D gene: NA
clone size: NA
CDR3 DNA: TGTGCCAGCAGTGACTTCGCTCGCACCGGGGAGCTGTTTTTT
CDR3 protein: CASSDFARTGELFF

V gene: TRBV7-2
CDR3 length: 15
J gene: TRBJ2-1
D gene: NA
clone size: NA
CDR3 DNA: TGTGCCAGCAGCTTCCGATCCGGGACCTCCAATGAGCAGTTCTTC
CDR3 protein: CASSFRSGTSNEQFF

V gene: TRBV27
CDR3 length: 14
J gene: TRBJ1-5
D gene: NA
clone size: NA
CDR3 DNA: TGTGCCAGCAGTACGAAGGACGGGGGGCAGCCCCAGCATTTT
CDR3 protein: CASSTKDGGQPQHF

V gene: TRBV27
CDR3 length: 16
J gene: TRBJ2-6
D gene: TRBD2
clone size: few
CDR3 DNA: TGTGCCAGCAGATCAGCGGGGGGTGCTGGGGCCAACGTCCTGACTTTC
CDR3 protein: CASRSAGGAGANVLTF

V gene: TRBV2
CDR3 length: 12
J gene: TRBJ1-2
D gene: NA
clone size: many
CDR3 DNA: TGTGCCAGCAGCGATAGGAACTATGGCTACACCTTC
CDR3 protein: CASSDRNYGYTF

V gene: TRBV7-2
CDR3 length: 16
J gene: TRBJ2-3
D gene: NA
clone size: NA
CDR3 DNA: TGTGCCAGCAGCTTAGACAGGGAGTTAAGCACAGATACGCAGTATTTT
CDR3 protein: CASSLDRELSTDTQYF

V gene: TRBV28
CDR3 length: 15
J gene: TRBJ1-2
D gene: TRBD1
clone size: few
CDR3 DNA: TGTGCCAGCAGTAATCGACAGGGCTATACGAATGGCTACACCTTC
CDR3 protein: CASSNRQGYTNGYTF

V gene: TRBV12-5
CDR3 length: 10
J gene: TRBJ2-7
D gene: NA
clone size: NA
CDR3 DNA: TGTGCTAGTGGTAGATCCGAGCAGTACTTC
CDR3 protein: CASGRSEQYF

V gene: TRBV2
CDR3 length: 18
J gene: TRBJ2-5
D gene: TRBD2
clone size: few
CDR3 DNA: TGTGCCAGCAGTAGGGTTGGGACTAGCGGGAGGACGAAAGAGACCCAGTACTTC
CDR3 protein: CASSRVGTSGRTKETQYF

V gene: TRBV9
CDR3 length: 15
J gene: TRBJ1-4
D gene: TRBD1
clone size: few
CDR3 DNA: TGTGCCAGCAGCGTAGGGACAGGGGGTCTCGAAAAACTGTTTTTT
CDR3 protein: CASSVGTGGLEKLFF

V gene: TRBV29-1
CDR3 length: 14
J gene: TRBJ1-4
D gene: NA
clone size: NA
CDR3 DNA: TGCAGCGTGTCGGGGAGGGGGACTAATGAAAAACTGTTTTTT
CDR3 protein: CSVSGRGTNEKLFF

V gene: TRBV7-2
CDR3 length: 14
J gene: TRBJ2-5
D gene: NA
clone size: NA
CDR3 DNA: TGTGCCAGCAGCTTAGCCGGGAGAGGGGAGACCCAGTACTTC
CDR3 protein: CASSLAGRGETQYF

V gene: TRBV30
CDR3 length: 16
J gene: TRBJ1-5
D gene: NA
clone size: few
CDR3 DNA: TGTGCCTGGAGTGTACAGAGGACGGTGAGCAATCAGCCCCAGCATTTT
CDR3 protein: CAWSVQRTVSNQPQHF

V gene: TRBV7-9
CDR3 length: 14
J gene: TRBJ1-1
D gene: TRBD1
clone size: NA
CDR3 DNA: TGTGCCAGCAGCTCACCAGGGGGGGCAGCTGAAGCTTTCTTT
CDR3 protein: CASSSPGGAAEAFF

V gene: TRBV25-1
CDR3 length: 14
J gene: TRBJ2-1
D gene: TRBD2
clone size: many
CDR3 DNA: TGTGCCAGCACCCCGGGGGGGGCCTACAATGAGCAGTTCTTC
CDR3 protein: CASTPGGAYNEQFF

V gene: TRBV7-2
CDR3 length: 15
J gene: TRBJ1-1
D gene: NA
clone size: NA
CDR3 DNA: TGTGCCAGCAGCCAGAGAGGGGGACGGAACTCTGAAGCTTTCTTT
CDR3 protein: CASSQRGGRNSEAFF

V gene: TRBV14
CDR3 length: 15
J gene: TRBJ1-2
D gene: NA
clone size: NA
CDR3 DNA: TGTGCCAGCAGCCAGTCGCACCAGGTCGGCTATGGCTACACCTTC
CDR3 protein: CASSQSHQVGYGYTF

V gene: TRBV6-5
CDR3 length: 14
J gene: TRBJ2-3
D gene: TRBD2
clone size: many
CDR3 DNA: TGTGCCAGCAAAGGCGGGAGGAGGGCAGATACGCAGTATTTT
CDR3 protein: CASKGGRRADTQYF

V gene: TRBV5-6
CDR3 length: 14
J gene: TRBJ1-6
D gene: NA
clone size: once
CDR3 DNA: TGTGCCAGCAATAGGGACCTTGTAAATTCACCCCTCCACTTT
CDR3 protein: CASNRDLVNSPLHF

V gene: TRBV25-1
CDR3 length: 15
J gene: TRBJ1-2
D gene: TRBD1
clone size: NA
CDR3 DNA: TGTGCCAGCAGTGAAGCCGGGACAGGGAACTATGGCTACACCTTC
CDR3 protein: CASSEAGTGNYGYTF

V gene: TRBV7-2
CDR3 length: 12
J gene: TRBJ1-5
D gene: TRBD1
clone size: few
CDR3 DNA: TGTGCCAGCAGCTCAGGGGGTCAGCCCCAGCATTTT
CDR3 protein: CASSSGGQPQHF

V gene: TRBV5-1
CDR3 length: 12
J gene: TRBJ2-5
D gene: NA
clone size: NA
CDR3 DNA: TGCGCCAGCAGCCCAGAGGAGGGGACCCAGTACTTC
CDR3 protein: CASSPEEGTQYF

V gene: TRBV7-9
CDR3 length: 14
J gene: TRBJ1-6
D gene: NA
clone size: many
CDR3 DNA: TGTGCCAGCAGCTACGGGACTGAAAATTCACCCCTCCACTTT
CDR3 protein: CASSYGTENSPLHF

V gene: TRBV4-3
CDR3 length: 16
J gene: TRBJ1-5
D gene: NA
clone size: few
CDR3 DNA: TGCGCCAGCAGCCAAGATTCGCAGGGCGGGGACCAGCCCCAGCATTTT
CDR3 protein: CASSQDSQGGDQPQHF

V gene: TRBV7-2
CDR3 length: 17
J gene: TRBJ2-3
D gene: TRBD2
clone size: few
CDR3 DNA: TGTGCCAGCAGCTGGGACCTAGCGGGGGGGCTGCAAGATACGCAGTATTTT
CDR3 protein: CASSWDLAGGLQDTQYF

V gene: TRBV5-1
CDR3 length: 14
J gene: TRBJ2-1
D gene: NA
clone size: many
CDR3 DNA: TGCGCCAGCAGCGGATACTATGCTAGCGATGAGCAGTTCTTC
CDR3 protein: CASSGYYASDEQFF

V gene: TRBV7-2
CDR3 length: 18
J gene: TRBJ2-2
D gene: NA
clone size: NA
CDR3 DNA: TGTGCCAGCAGCTTTTTTGGTTCAGGGGCGAGGGGCACCGGGGAGCTGTTTTTT
CDR3 protein: CASSFFGSGARGTGELFF

V gene: TRBV7-9
CDR3 length: 13
J gene: TRBJ2-3
D gene: NA
clone size: NA
CDR3 DNA: TGTGCCAGCAGCCGCGAGGGGGCAGATACGCAGTATTTT
CDR3 protein: CASSREGADTQYF

V gene: TRBV7-9
CDR3 length: 11
J gene: TRBJ1-1
D gene: NA
clone size: many
CDR3 DNA: TGTGCCGGACAGACGAACACTGAAGCTTTCTTT
CDR3 protein: CAGQTNTEAFF

V gene: TRBV4-1
CDR3 length: 17
J gene: TRBJ2-1
D gene: TRBD2
clone size: few
CDR3 DNA: TGCGCCAGCAGCCAAGATTACCAGCGGGGGGGCATCAATGAGCAGTTCTTC
CDR3 protein: CASSQDYQRGGINEQFF

V gene: TRBV2
CDR3 length: 14
J gene: TRBJ1-4
D gene: NA
clone size: few
CDR3 DNA: TGTGCCAGCAGCCGACAGACAGATAATGAAAAACTGTTTTTT
CDR3 protein: CASSRQTDNEKLFF

V gene: TRBV7-9
CDR3 length: 16
J gene: TRBJ2-5
D gene: NA
clone size: NA
CDR3 DNA: TGTGCCAGCAGCTTGGACCCAGACAGAAAGAAAGAGACCCAGTACTTC
CDR3 protein: CASSLDPDRKKETQYF

V gene: TRBV6-1
CDR3 length: 13
J gene: TRBJ2-7
D gene: NA
clone size: few
CDR3 DNA: TGTGCCAGCAGTGAGGCCAGCTCCTACGAGCAGTACTTC
CDR3 protein: CASSEASSYEQYF

V gene: TRBV5-1
CDR3 length: 14
J gene: TRBJ2-1
D gene: NA
clone size: few
CDR3 DNA: TGCGCCAGCAGCTTGGTGGCGGGGAACAATGAGCAGTTCTTC
CDR3 protein: CASSLVAGNNEQFF

V gene: TRBV7-9
CDR3 length: 15
J gene: TRBJ2-1
D gene: TRBD2
clone size: few
CDR3 DNA: TGTGCCAGCAGCCCTCGGGAGGGTTCCTACAATGAGCAGTTCTTC
CDR3 protein: CASSPREGSYNEQFF

V gene: TRBV7-8
CDR3 length: 15
J gene: TRBJ2-1
D gene: TRBD2
clone size: few
CDR3 DNA: TGTGCCAGCAGCTCAGTGGGACTAGCGGGCGGTGGGCAGTTCTTC
CDR3 protein: CASSSVGLAGGGQFF

V gene: TRBV7-9
CDR3 length: 15
J gene: TRBJ2-5
D gene: TRBD2
clone size: NA
CDR3 DNA: TGTGCCAGCAGCTTCATGAGCGGGGGGGCGGAGACCCAGTACTTC
CDR3 protein: CASSFMSGGAETQYF